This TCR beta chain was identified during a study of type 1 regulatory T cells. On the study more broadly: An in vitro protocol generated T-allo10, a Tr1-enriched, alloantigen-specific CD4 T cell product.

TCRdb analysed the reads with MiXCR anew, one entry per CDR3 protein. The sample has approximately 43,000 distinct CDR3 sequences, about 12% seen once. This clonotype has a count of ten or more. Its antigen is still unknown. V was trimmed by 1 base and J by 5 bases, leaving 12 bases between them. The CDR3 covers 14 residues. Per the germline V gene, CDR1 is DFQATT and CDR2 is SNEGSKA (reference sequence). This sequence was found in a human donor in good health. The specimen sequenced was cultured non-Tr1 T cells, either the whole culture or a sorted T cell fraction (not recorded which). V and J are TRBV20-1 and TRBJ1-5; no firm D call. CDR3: CSARAGATHQPQHF. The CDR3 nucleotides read TGCAGTGCTAGAGCAGGAGCCACTCATCAGCCCCAGCATTTT.